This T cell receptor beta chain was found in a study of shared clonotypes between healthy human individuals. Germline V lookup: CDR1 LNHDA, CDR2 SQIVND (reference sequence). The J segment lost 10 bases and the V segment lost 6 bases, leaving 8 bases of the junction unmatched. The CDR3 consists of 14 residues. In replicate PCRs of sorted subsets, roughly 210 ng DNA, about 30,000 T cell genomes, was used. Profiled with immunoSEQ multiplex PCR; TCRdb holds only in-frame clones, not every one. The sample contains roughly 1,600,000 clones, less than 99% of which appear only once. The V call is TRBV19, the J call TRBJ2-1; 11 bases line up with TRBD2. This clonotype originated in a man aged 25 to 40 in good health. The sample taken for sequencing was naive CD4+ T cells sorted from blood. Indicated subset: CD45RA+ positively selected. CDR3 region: CASRLAGEVGEQFF. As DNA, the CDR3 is TGTGCCAGTAGACTAGCGGGAGAAGTAGGGGAGCAGTTCTTC.